This T cell receptor (beta chain) was documented in a study of T cells in Graves' hyperthyroidism and ophthalmopathy. Study results and caveats: Clonotypes that were expanded in thyroid above 0.001 mostly appeared in blood too.

TCR beta CDR3 regions were amplified from RNA. A first-round RT-PCR of the TCR CDR3 used the HTBI primer set. Via MiXCR, TCRdb re-called the multiplex PCR reads, giving one row per CDR3 protein. The table shows a few hundred thousand distinct CDR3 sequences, with approximately 14% occurring only once. This clonotype showed up many times. Its antigen is not identified. The study enrolled patients aged 18 to 65 with newly diagnosed hyperthyroidism of under 2 months' duration. The germline gives CDR1 SGHTA, CDR2 FQGTGA. CDR3 length: 18 residues. V was pared by 5 bases and J by 3 bases, with 12 bases of the junction left unmatched.

This receptor was taken from a woman aged 25 to 45 with Graves' hyperthyroidism. Sequenced: blood. The rearrangement joins TRBV7-3 to TRBJ2-3; 12 nucleotides agree with TRBD2. CDR3 nucleotides: TGTGCCAGCAGCCCAGGACTAGCGGGATGGTATGGGACAGATACGCAGTATTTT. Amino acid sequence: CASSPGLAGWYGTDTQYF.